The subject of this entry is one TCR beta chain. Its specificity is unknown. Data came from immunoSEQ multiplex PCR; TCRdb stores just in-frame clones and leaves some out. This repertoire shows about 600,000 clones, around 97% found once; its top ten account for around 0.06%. Participating donors were healthy, HIV-negative adults free of recent acute infections or vaccinations. V shed 7 bases, J shed 10 bases, and the junction held 9 bases outside the gene matches. The CDR3 is 13 amino acids. Germline V CDR1 and CDR2: GTSNPN, SVGIG (reference sequence). This record comes from a study of shared clonotypes between healthy human individuals. Study outcomes and limitations: Tissues were not sampled, only blood, and their repertoires likely differ. An expected dependence of interdonor clonotype sharing on sequencing depth was noted.

This TCR derives from a woman in her 30s in good health. Input material: naive CD4+ T cells sorted from blood. The subset denotes: CD45RA+ positively selected. V is TRBV30 and J is TRBJ1-6, with 8 bases identical to TRBD1. The CDR3 is CAFVTGVNSPLHF. Written as DNA, the CDR3 is TGTGCCTTCGTGACAGGGGTAAACTCACCCCTCCACTTT.